This T cell receptor beta chain comes out of a study of T cell responses to AZD1222 COVID-19 vaccine. The study, taken as a whole, reports: White British ancestry dominated among donors, who included more females, and clonal diversity was possibly underestimated. There were repertoire samples only from the period after the peak T cell response.

Assay: immunoSEQ multiplex PCR; the TCRdb copy retains only in-frame clones and omits some. In total, the table holds about 140,000 clones. As regards this clone: Its antigen is undetermined.

V gave up 3 bases and J gave up 3 bases; unmatched junction bases: 3. The CDR3 runs to 14 residues. CDR1 is MNHNS, CDR2 SASEGT, per germline. The rearrangement joins TRBV6-1 to TRBJ1-2, with 8 bases that match TRBD1. This receptor was identified in an adult in good health. The sample consisted of peripheral blood. Here the CDR3 DNA reads TGTGCCAGCAGTGATTGGGACAGGTACTATGGCTACACCTTC. This translates into CASSDWDRYYGYTF.